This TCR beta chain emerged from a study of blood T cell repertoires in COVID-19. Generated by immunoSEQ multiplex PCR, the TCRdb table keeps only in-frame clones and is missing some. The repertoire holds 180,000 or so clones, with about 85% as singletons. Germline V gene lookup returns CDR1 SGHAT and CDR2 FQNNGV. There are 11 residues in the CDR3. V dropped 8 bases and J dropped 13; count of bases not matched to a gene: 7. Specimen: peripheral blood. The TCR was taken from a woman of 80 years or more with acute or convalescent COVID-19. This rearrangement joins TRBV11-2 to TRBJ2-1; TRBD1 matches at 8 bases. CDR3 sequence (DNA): TGTGCCAGCCGGACCGGGACAGGTCAGTTCTTC. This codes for CASRTGTGQFF.